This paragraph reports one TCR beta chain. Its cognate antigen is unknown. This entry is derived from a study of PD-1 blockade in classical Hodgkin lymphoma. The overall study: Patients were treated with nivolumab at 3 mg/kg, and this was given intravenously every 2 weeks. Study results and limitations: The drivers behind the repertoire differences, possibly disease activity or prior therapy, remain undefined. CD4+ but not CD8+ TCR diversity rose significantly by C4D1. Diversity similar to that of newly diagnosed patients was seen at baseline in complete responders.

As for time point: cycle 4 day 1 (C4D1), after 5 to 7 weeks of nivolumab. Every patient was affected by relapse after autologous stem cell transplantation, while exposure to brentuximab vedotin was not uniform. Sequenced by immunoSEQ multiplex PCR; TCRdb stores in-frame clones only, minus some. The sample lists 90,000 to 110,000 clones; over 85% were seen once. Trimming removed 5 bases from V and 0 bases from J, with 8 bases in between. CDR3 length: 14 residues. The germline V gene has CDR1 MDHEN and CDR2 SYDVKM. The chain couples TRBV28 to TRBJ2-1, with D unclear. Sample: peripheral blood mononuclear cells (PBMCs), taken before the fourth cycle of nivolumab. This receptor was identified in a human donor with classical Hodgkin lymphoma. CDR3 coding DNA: TGTGCCAGCAGTGACACCTACTCCTACAATGAGCAGTTCTTC. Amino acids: CASSDTYSYNEQFF.